This T cell receptor (beta chain) is from a study of blood T cell repertoires in COVID-19. Across the whole study: Material from acute and convalescent COVID-19 was sourced from the United States, Italy and Spain.

Study processing details: Estimated nucleated cell counts came from reference gene primer amplification. Sequencing used immunoSEQ multiplex PCR; TCRdb keeps in-frame clones, though not all of them. The V and J calls and clone size come from that table; D and trimming were worked out from the DNA. The sample shows roughly 400,000 clones, 90% of them seen only once. Either two negative PCRs, clearance, or symptom resolution qualified Cohort 3 donors as recovered. This CDR3 has 15 residues. CDR1 and CDR2 (germline): SEHNR, FQNEAQ (reference sequence). V was shortened by 1 base and J by 3 bases, with 12 bases between the two germline ends.

The chain recombines TRBV7-9 with TRBJ1-2; D may be TRBD1 (5 bases). This TCR came from a man aged 18 to 35 who had recovered from COVID-19. Specimen: PBMCs or T cells enriched from blood (not recorded which). The CDR3 DNA sequence: TGTGCCAGCAGCTTAGATCCAGGGCCCCACTATGGCTACACCTTC. Amino acids: CASSLDPGPHYGYTF. Filled out from reference TRBV7-9 and TRBJ1-2, the complete variable domain reads DTGVSQNPRHKITKRGQNVTFRCDPISEHNRLYWYRQTLGQGPEFLTYFQNEAQLEKSRLLSDRFSAERPKGSFSTLEIQRTEQGDSAMYLCASSLDPGPHYGYTFGSGTRLTVV.